This T cell receptor (beta chain) was obtained from a study of Graves' ophthalmopathy and Graves' hyperthyroidism. Trimming stripped 5 bases from V and 10 bases from J, with 14 bases between. The CDR3 covers 12 residues. The study's findings and limits: Classification of ophthalmopathy versus stable hyperthyroidism by a 13-signature model yielded just under 90% sensitivity and about 81% specificity.

Other autoimmune diseases, uncontrolled infections, pregnancy or lactation led to the exclusion of patients. In this sample, this clonotype turned up many times. As yet, its antigen is unknown. Transcripts of RNA were the source for amplifying TCR beta CDR3 regions. Second-round multiplex PCR came after a first-round RT-PCR that employed HTBI primers. TCRdb passed the multiplex PCR reads through MiXCR, listing each CDR3 protein once. Of over a million distinct CDR3 sequences in the sample, around a third were seen once. This sequence joins TRBV12-3 or TRBV12-4 and TRBJ2-5; D tentatively reads TRBD1 or TRBD2 (5 bases each). The TCR comes from an adult man with Graves' hyperthyroidism. The sequencing sample was made of peripheral blood or thyroid tissue (not recorded which). CDR3 coding DNA: TGTGCCAGCAGTCCGGCTCGGGGCGACCAGTACTTC. Amino acids: CASSPARGDQYF.